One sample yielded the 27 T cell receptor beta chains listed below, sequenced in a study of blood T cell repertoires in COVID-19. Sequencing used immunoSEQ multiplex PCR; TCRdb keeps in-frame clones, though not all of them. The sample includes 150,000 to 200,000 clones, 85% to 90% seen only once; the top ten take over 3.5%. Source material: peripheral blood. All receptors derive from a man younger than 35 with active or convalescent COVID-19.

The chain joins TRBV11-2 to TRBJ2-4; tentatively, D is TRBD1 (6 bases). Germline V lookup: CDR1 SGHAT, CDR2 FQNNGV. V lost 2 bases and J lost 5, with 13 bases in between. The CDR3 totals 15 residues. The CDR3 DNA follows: TGTGCCAGCAGCTTACTAGGGAACAGGGAAAACATTCAGTACTTC. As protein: CASSLLGNRENIQYF.

The chain's CDR3 is CASSTTSGREPYEQYF. CDR3 nucleotide sequence: TGTGCCAGCAGTACCACTAGCGGGAGGGAGCCCTACGAGCAGTACTTC. This sequence joins TRBV27 and TRBJ2-7; 13 nucleotides line up with TRBD2. CDR1 MNHEY and CDR2 SMNVEV come from the germline V gene (reference sequence). Germline trimming cut 5 bases from V and 2 bases from J; bases unmatched to any gene: 6. CDR3 length equals 16 residues.

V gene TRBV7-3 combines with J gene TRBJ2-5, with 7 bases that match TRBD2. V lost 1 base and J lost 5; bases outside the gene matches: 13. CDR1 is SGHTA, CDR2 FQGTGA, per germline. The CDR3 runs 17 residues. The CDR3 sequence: CASSLNPPRRERETQYF. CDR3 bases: TGTGCCAGCAGCTTAAACCCCCCTAGGCGGGAGAGGGAGACCCAGTACTTC.

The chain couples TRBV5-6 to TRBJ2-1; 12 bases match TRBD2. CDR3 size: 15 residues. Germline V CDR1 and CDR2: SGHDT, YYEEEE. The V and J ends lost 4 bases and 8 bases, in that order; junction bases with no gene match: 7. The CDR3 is CASSLTSGGQDEQFF. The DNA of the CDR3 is TGTGCCAGCAGCCTGACTAGCGGGGGCCAGGATGAGCAGTTCTTC.

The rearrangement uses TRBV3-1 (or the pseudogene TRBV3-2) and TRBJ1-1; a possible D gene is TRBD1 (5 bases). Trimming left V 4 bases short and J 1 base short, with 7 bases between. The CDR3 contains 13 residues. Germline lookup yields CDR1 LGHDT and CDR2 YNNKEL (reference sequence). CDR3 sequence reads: CASSPTENTEAFF. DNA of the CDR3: TGTGCCAGCAGCCCGACAGAGAACACTGAAGCTTTCTTT.

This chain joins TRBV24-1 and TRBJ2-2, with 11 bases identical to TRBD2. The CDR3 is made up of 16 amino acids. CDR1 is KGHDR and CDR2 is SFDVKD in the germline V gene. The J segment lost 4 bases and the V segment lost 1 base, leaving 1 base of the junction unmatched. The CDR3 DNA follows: TGTGCCACCAGTGATTTACTAGCGGGGGTCACCGGGGAGCTGTTTTTT. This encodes CATSDLLAGVTGELFF.

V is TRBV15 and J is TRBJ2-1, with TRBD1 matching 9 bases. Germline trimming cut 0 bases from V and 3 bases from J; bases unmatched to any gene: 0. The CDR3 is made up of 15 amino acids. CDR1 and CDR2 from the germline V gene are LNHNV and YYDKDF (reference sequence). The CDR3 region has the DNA TGTGCCACCAGCAGAGAGGGACAGGGCTACAATGAGCAGTTCTTC. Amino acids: CATSREGQGYNEQFF. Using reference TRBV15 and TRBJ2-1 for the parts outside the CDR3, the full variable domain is DAMVIQNPRYQVTQFGKPVTLSCSQTLNHNVMYWYQQKSSQAPKLLFHYYDKDFNNEADTPDNFQSRRPNTSFCFLDIRSPGLGDTAMYLCATSREGQGYNEQFFGPGTRLTVL.

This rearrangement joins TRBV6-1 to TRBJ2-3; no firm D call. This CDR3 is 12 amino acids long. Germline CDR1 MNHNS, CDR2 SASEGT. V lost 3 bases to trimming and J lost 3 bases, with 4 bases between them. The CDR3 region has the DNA TGTGCCAGCAGTGACACTACAGATACGCAGTATTTT. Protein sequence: CASSDTTDTQYF.

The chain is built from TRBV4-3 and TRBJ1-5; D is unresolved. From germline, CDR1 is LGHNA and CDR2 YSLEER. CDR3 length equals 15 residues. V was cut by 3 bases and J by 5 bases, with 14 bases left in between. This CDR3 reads CASSQTPGAHQPQHF. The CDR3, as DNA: TGCGCCAGCAGCCAGACGCCAGGCGCCCATCAGCCCCAGCATTTT.

In DNA form, the CDR3 reads TGTGCCAGCAGCCCGGAGCGGAATGAGCAGTTCTTC. Its translation: CASSPERNEQFF. This chain links TRBV5-4 with TRBJ2-1; the D gene is possibly TRBD2 (5 bases). This CDR3 has 12 amino acids. V was pared by 4 bases and J by 7 bases, with 9 bases between. Looked up from germline, CDR1 is SGHNT and CDR2 is YYREEE (reference sequence). The complete variable domain, with remaining parts taken from reference TRBV5-4 and TRBJ2-1, reads ETGVTQSPTHLIKTRGQQVTLRCSSQSGHNTVSWYQQALGQGPQFIFQYYREEENGRGNFPPRFSGLQFPNYSSELNVNALELDDSALYLCASSPERNEQFFGPGTRLTVL.

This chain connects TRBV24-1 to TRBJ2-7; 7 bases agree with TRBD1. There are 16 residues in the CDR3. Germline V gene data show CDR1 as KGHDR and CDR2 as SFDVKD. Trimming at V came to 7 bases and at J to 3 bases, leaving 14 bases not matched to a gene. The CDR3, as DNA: TGTGCCACCAGAACCCTCAGGGGGTTCCAGTTCTACGAGCAGTACGTC. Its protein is CATRTLRGFQFYEQYV.

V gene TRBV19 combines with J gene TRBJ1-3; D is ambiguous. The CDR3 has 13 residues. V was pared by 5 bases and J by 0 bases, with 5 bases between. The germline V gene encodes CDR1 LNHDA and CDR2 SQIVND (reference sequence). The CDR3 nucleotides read TGTGCCAGTAGTGACAACTCTGGAAACACCATATATTTT. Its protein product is CASSDNSGNTIYF. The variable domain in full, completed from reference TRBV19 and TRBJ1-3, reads DGGITQSPKYLFRKEGQNVTLSCEQNLNHDAMYWYRQDPGQGLRLIYYSQIVNDFQKGDIAEGYSVSREKKESFPLTVTSAQKNPTAFYLCASSDNSGNTIYFGEGSWLTVV.

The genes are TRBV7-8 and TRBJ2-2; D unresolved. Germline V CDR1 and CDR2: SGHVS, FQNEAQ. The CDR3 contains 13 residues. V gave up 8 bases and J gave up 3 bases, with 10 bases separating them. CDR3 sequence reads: CASSPAYTGELFF. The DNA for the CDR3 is TGTGCCAGCTCACCCGCGTACACCGGGGAGCTGTTTTTT.

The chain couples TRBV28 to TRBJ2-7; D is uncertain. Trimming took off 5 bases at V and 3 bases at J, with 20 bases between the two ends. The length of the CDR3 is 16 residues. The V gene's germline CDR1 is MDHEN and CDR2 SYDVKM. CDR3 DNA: TGTGCCAGCAGTCCCTTAGATTCTTCTCTCATCTACGAGCAGTACGTC. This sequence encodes CASSPLDSSLIYEQYV.

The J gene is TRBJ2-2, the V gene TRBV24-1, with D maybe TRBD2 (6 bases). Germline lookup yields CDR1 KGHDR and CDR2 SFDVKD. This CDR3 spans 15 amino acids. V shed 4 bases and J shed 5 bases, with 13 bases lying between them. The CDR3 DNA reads TGTGCCACCAGTGAGCCGCCTGGAGGGACCGGGGAGCTGTTTTTT. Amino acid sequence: CATSEPPGGTGELFF.

In DNA, the CDR3 is TGTGCCAGCAGTTCTGAGGGGGCTTTTGACAATGAGCAGTTCTTC. This encodes CASSSEGAFDNEQFF. This chain joins TRBV6-6 and TRBJ2-1; 7 nucleotides align to TRBD1. V was clipped by 4 bases and J by 5 bases; unmatched bases: 8. Germline loops: CDR1 MNHNY, CDR2 SVGAGI (reference sequence). There are 15 residues in the CDR3.

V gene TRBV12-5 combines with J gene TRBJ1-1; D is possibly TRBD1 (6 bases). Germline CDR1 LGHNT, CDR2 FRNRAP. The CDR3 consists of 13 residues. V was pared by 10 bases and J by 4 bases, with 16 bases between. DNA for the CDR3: TGTGCTACCACACAGGGCGAGACCACTGAAGCTTTCTTT. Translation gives CATTQGETTEAFF.

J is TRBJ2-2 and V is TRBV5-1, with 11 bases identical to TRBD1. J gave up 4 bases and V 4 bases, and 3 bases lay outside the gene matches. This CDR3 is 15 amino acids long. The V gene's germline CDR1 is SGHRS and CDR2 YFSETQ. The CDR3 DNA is TGCGCCAGCAGCGGACAGGGGGCGCCCACCGGGGAGCTGTTTTTT. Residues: CASSGQGAPTGELFF.

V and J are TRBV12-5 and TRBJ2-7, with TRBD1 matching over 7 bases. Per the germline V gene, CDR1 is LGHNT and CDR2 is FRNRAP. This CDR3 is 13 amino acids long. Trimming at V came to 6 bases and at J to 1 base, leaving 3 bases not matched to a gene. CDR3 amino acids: CASGPGQSYEQYF. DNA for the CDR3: TGTGCTAGTGGACCGGGACAGTCCTACGAGCAGTACTTC.

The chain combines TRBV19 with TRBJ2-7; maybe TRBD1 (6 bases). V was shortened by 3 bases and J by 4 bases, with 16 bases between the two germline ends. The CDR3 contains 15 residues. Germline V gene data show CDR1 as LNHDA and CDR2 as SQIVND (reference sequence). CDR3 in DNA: TGTGCCAGTAGTATTAATTCAGGGGAATTTTACGAGCAGTACTTC. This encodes CASSINSGEFYEQYF.

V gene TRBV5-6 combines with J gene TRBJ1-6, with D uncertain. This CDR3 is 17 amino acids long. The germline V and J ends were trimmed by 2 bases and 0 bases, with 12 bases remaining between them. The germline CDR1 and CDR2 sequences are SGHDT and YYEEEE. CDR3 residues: CASSFATESSYNSPLHF. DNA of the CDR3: TGTGCCAGCAGCTTTGCGACGGAGAGCTCCTATAATTCACCCCTCCACTTT.

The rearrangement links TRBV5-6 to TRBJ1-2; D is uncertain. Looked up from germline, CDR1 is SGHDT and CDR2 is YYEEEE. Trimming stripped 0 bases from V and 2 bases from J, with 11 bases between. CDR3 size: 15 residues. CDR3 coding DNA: TGTGCCAGCAGCTTGGTCTATCAGCGGAACTATGGCTACACCTTC. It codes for CASSLVYQRNYGYTF.

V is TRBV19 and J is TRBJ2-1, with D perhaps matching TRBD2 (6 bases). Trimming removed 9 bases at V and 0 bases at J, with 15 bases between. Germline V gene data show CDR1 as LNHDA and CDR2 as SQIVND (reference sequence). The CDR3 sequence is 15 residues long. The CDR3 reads CASQTGDYSYNEQFF. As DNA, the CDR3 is TGTGCCAGCCAAACGGGGGATTACTCCTACAATGAGCAGTTCTTC.

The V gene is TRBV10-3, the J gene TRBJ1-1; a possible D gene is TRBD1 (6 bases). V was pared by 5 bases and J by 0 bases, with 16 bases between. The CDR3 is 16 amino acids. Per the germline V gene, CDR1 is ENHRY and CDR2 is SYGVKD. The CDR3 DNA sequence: TGTGCCATCAGTTTTACAGGGTTGAGTTTGAACACTGAAGCTTTCTTT. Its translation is CAISFTGLSLNTEAFF.

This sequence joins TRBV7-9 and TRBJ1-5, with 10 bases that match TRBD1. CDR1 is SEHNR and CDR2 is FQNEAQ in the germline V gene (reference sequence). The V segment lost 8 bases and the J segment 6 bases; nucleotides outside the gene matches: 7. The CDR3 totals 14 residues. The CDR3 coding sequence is TGTGCCAGCTCGAGGACAGGGGGTATTCAGCCCCAGCATTTT. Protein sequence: CASSRTGGIQPQHF. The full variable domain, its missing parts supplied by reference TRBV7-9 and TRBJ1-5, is DTGVSQNPRHKITKRGQNVTFRCDPISEHNRLYWYRQTLGQGPEFLTYFQNEAQLEKSRLLSDRFSAERPKGSFSTLEIQRTEQGDSAMYLCASSRTGGIQPQHFGDGTRLSIL.

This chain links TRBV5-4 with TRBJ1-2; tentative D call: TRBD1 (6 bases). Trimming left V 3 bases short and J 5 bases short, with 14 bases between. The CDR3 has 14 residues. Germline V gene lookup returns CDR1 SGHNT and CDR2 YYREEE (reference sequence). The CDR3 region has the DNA TGTGCCAGCAGCTCACAGGGTTACGTATATGGCTACACCTTC. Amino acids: CASSSQGYVYGYTF.

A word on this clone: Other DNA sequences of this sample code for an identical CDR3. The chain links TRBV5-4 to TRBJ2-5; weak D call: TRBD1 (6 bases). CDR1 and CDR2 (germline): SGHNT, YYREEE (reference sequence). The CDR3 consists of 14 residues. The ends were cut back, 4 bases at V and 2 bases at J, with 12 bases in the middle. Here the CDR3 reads CASSLKTGQETQYF. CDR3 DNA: TGTGCCAGCAGCCTGAAGACAGGACAAGAGACCCAGTACTTC.